These 18 T cell receptor beta chains share one sample of origin, sequenced in a study of shared clonotypes between healthy human individuals. Profiling relied on immunoSEQ multiplex PCR, and the TCRdb table lists in-frame clones only, not all of them. The sample records under 1,100,000 clones, more than 75% being singletons. Source material: memory CD4+ T cells from PBMCs. Subset here: CD45RA-negative fraction. The receptors here all came from a man aged 18 to 35 in good health. Some clones in this sample may be carry-over from other donors' samples.

The V gene is TRBV9, the J gene TRBJ1-1; no definite D call. Germline CDR1 reads SGDLS; CDR2 reads YYNGEE. Trimming pared 2 bases from V and 0 bases from J, leaving 17 bases between. The CDR3 totals 17 residues. This CDR3 is CASSVRAEGTMNTEAFF. CDR3 nucleotides: TGTGCCAGCAGCGTGAGGGCGGAGGGCACTATGAACACTGAAGCTTTCTTT.

The V and J genes are TRBV5-1 and TRBJ2-1; no firm D call. The V gene's germline CDR1 is SGHRS and CDR2 YFSETQ. The CDR3 is 14 amino acids. Between the trimmed V and J ends, which lost 0 bases and 4 bases, there was a span of 8 bases. The CDR3 here is CASSLDNPYNEQFF. The DNA for the CDR3 is TGCGCCAGCAGCTTGGACAACCCTTACAATGAGCAGTTCTTC.

The genes are TRBV6-1 and TRBJ1-5; no clear D gene. In germline, CDR1 is MNHNS, CDR2 SASEGT. The CDR3 length is 15 residues. V was shortened by 2 bases and J by 4 bases, with 12 bases between the two germline ends. The DNA of the CDR3 is TGTGCCAGCAGTGAAATTGGGAGTATAAATCAGCCCCAGCATTTT. Its protein is CASSEIGSINQPQHF.

Of note for this clone: The same CDR3 can be traced to other DNA sequences in this sample. This rearrangement joins TRBV2 to TRBJ2-2, with 8 bases identical to TRBD1. After removal of 6 bases from V and 0 bases from J, the junction contained 3 bases not matched to a gene. Germline V gene sequence: CDR1 SNHLY, CDR2 FYNNEI. This CDR3 has 15 residues. The CDR3 is CASSRQGPNTGELFF. Written as DNA, the CDR3 is TGTGCCAGCAGCCGACAGGGGCCGAACACCGGGGAGCTGTTTTTT.

In this sample, this clone turned up a few times. This sequence joins TRBV30 and TRBJ1-2; unclear D gene. The CDR3 has 13 amino acids. The germline V gene encodes CDR1 GTSNPN and CDR2 SVGIG (reference sequence). Trimming shortened V by 1 base and J by 2 bases, and 8 bases separated the two germline ends. CDR3 sequence (DNA): TGTGCCTGGAGTGGGACGGGAAACTATGGCTACACCTTC. Translation gives CAWSGTGNYGYTF.

The chain carries TRBV9 and TRBJ2-7; perhaps TRBD2 as D (5 bases). Trimming stripped 0 bases from V and 6 bases from J, with 10 bases between. Germline CDR1 SGDLS, CDR2 YYNGEE. CDR3 length: 13 residues. The CDR3: CASSVVGAFEQYF. The CDR3 DNA reads as TGTGCCAGCAGCGTAGTGGGAGCGTTCGAGCAGTACTTC.

Only a few counts were recorded for this clone. CDR3 sequence: CASSPPRRTGNTEAFF. Here the CDR3 DNA reads TGTGCCAGCTCACCCCCTAGGCGGACAGGGAATACTGAAGCTTTCTTT. The chain links TRBV18 to TRBJ1-1; 8 bases align to TRBD1. CDR1 and CDR2 from the germline V gene are KGHSH and LQKENI. After removal of 3 bases from V and 5 bases from J, the junction contained 11 bases not matched to a gene. The CDR3 totals 16 residues.

J is TRBJ2-7 and V is TRBV6-5; TRBD1 agrees at 9 bases. Trimming took 7 bases from V and 5 from J; bases not matched to a gene: 6. Germline-derived CDR1 and CDR2 are MNHEY and SVGAGI. The CDR3 spans 13 residues. CDR3 bases: TGTGCCAGCAAGCTGACAGGGGGTAACGAGCAGTACTTC. Translating gives CASKLTGGNEQYF.

The genes are TRBV28 and TRBJ2-2, with D unclear. The CDR3 covers 14 residues. The germline gives CDR1 MDHEN, CDR2 SYDVKM. With 3 bases removed from V and 3 bases from J, the gap between germline ends came to 8 bases. CDR3 DNA sequence: TGTGCCAGCAGTTTTTGGACCGACACCGGGGAGCTGTTTTTT. This sequence encodes CASSFWTDTGELFF. Combining the CDR3 with reference TRBV28 and TRBJ2-2 gives the whole variable domain DVKVTQSSRYLVKRTGEKVFLECVQDMDHENMFWYRQDPGLGLRLIYFSYDVKMKEKGDIPEGYSVSREKKERFSLILESASTNQTSMYLCASSFWTDTGELFFGEGSRLTVL.

The rearrangement joins TRBV7-2 to TRBJ2-3; the D is unclear. V was clipped by 2 bases and J by 2 bases, with 11 bases between them. Looked up from germline, CDR1 is SGHTA and CDR2 is FQGNSA. The CDR3 extends over 15 amino acids. The CDR3 protein is CASSLLPGNTDTQYF. The CDR3 region has the DNA TGTGCCAGCAGCTTACTACCCGGAAACACAGATACGCAGTATTTT.

CDR3 protein: CSAGNLAGVGNEQFF. Written as DNA, the CDR3 is TGCAGCGCCGGAAACCTAGCGGGAGTAGGTAATGAGCAGTTCTTC. The rearrangement links TRBV29-1 to TRBJ2-1, with 10 bases that match TRBD2. V gave up 7 bases and J gave up 7 bases; unmatched junction bases: 13. This CDR3 is 15 amino acids long. The V gene's germline CDR1 is SQVTM and CDR2 ANQGSEA.

J is TRBJ2-1 and V is TRBV7-9; no reliable D call. Per the germline V gene, CDR1 is SEHNR and CDR2 is FQNEAQ (reference sequence). The CDR3 has 14 residues. V dropped 0 bases and J dropped 4 bases, with 7 bases sitting between them. The CDR3 is CASSLAARYNEQFF. The CDR3 DNA follows: TGTGCCAGCAGCTTAGCGGCGCGATACAATGAGCAGTTCTTC.

The V gene is TRBV15, the J gene TRBJ2-7; maybe TRBD2 (7 bases). The germline gives CDR1 LNHNV, CDR2 YYDKDF (reference sequence). Trimming took 3 bases from V and 1 from J, leaving 13 bases between them. The CDR3 has 15 residues. CDR3 in amino acids: CATSRGGRGSYEQYF. CDR3 DNA sequence: TGTGCCACCAGCAGGGGGGGGCGCGGATCCTACGAGCAGTACTTC.

A word on this clone: Other DNA sequences in the same sample also yield this CDR3. The chain recombines TRBV5-1 with TRBJ2-6; no definite D call. The V gene's germline CDR1 is SGHRS and CDR2 YFSETQ. V shed 0 bases and J shed 0 bases, with 7 bases lying between them. The CDR3 consists of 16 residues. The CDR3: CASSLGALSGANVLTF. CDR3 DNA: TGCGCCAGCAGCTTGGGCGCACTCTCTGGGGCCAACGTCCTGACTTTC.

The chain is built from TRBV2 and TRBJ2-2, with TRBD1 matching over 7 bases. Trimming took 6 bases from V and 4 from J; bases not matched to a gene: 11. The length of the CDR3 is 16 residues. Germline CDR1 SNHLY, CDR2 FYNNEI. The CDR3 reads CASSRDRVAITGELFF. In DNA, the CDR3 is TGTGCCAGCAGCCGAGACAGGGTAGCAATCACCGGGGAGCTGTTTTTT.

The chain joins TRBV5-1 to TRBJ2-3; 9 nucleotides align to TRBD2. This CDR3 has 14 residues. Germline-derived CDR1 and CDR2 are SGHRS and YFSETQ. V lost 4 bases and J lost 5; bases outside the gene matches: 5. CDR3 sequence (DNA): TGCGCCAGCAGCGGCGGGAGGGGAGGAGATACGCAGTATTTT. As protein: CASSGGRGGDTQYF.

This sequence joins TRBV19 and TRBJ1-2; 7 nucleotides agree with TRBD1. V dropped 2 bases and J dropped 2; count of bases not matched to a gene: 11. Germline values: CDR1 LNHDA, CDR2 SQIVND (reference sequence). The CDR3 runs 17 residues. CDR3 in DNA: TGTGCCAGTAGTATAAGGAGACAGGGCGGAAGCAACTATGGCTACACCTTC. The encoded protein is CASSIRRQGGSNYGYTF.

V usage is TRBV5-1 and J usage is TRBJ1-3; D not certain. This CDR3 has 14 amino acids. The germline gives CDR1 SGHRS, CDR2 YFSETQ. The germline V and J ends were trimmed by 4 bases and 2 bases, with 10 bases remaining between them. In nucleotides, the CDR3 is TGCGCCAGCAGCCTAGACACTACTGGAAACACCATATATTTT. This translates into CASSLDTTGNTIYF.